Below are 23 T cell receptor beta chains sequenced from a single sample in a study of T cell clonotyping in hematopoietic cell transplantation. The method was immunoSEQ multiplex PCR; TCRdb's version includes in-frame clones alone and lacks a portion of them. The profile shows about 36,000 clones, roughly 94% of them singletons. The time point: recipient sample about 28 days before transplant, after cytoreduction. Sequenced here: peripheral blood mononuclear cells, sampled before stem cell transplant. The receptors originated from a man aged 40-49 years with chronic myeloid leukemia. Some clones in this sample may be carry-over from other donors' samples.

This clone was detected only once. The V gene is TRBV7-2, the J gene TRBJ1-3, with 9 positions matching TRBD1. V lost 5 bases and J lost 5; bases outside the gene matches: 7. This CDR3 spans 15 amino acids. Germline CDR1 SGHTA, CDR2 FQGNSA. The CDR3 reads CASSVGQGMRNTIYF. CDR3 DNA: TGTGCCAGCAGCGTAGGACAGGGGATGAGAAACACCATATATTTT.

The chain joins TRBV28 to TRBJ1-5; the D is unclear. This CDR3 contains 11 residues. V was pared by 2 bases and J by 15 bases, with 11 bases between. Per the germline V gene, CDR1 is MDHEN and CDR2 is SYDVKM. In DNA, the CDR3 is TGTGCCAGCAGTTTAACATGGGAGAGGCATTTT. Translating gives CASSLTWERHF.

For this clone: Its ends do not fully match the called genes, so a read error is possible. DNA of the CDR3: TGTGCTAGCAGCTTAGCAGGCCCACTCGGCCCCGAACCGTTTTATAGCAATCAGCCCCAGCATTTT. Its protein product is CASSLAGPLGPEPFYSNQPQHF. The chain recombines TRBV7-7 with TRBJ1-5; D is unclear. The CDR3 spans 22 residues. Germline V lookup: CDR1 SSHAT, CDR2 FNYEAQ (reference sequence).

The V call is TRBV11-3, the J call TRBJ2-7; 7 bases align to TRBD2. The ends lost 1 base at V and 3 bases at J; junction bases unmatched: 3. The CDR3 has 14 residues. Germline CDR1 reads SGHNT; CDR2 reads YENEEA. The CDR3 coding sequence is TGTGCCAGCAGCTTAGGAGCGGGGAGCTACGAGCAGTACTTC. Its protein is CASSLGAGSYEQYF.

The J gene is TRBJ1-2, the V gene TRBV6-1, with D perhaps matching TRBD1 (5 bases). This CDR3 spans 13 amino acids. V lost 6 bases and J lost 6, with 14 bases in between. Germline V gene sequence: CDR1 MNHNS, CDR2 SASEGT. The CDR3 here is CASRTDRDNGYTF. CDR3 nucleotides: TGTGCCAGCAGAACCGACAGAGACAATGGCTACACCTTC.

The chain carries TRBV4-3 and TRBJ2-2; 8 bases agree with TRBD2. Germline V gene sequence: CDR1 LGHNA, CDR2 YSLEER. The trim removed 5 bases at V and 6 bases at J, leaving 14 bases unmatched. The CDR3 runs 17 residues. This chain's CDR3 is CASSTPIGGGSSGELFF. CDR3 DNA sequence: TGCGCCAGCAGCACCCCGATCGGGGGGGGGTCTTCCGGGGAGCTGTTTTTT.

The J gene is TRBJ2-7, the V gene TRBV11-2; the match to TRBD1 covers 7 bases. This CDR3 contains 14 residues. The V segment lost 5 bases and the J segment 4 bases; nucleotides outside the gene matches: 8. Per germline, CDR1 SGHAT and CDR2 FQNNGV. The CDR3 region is CASSLQGFMYEQYF. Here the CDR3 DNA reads TGTGCCAGCAGCCTACAGGGGTTTATGTACGAGCAGTACTTC.

This chain's CDR3 is CASSFGTGSRTGELFF. As DNA, the CDR3 is TGTGCCAGCAGCTTCGGGACAGGGTCCAGGACCGGGGAGCTGTTTTTT. The chain couples TRBV11-2 to TRBJ2-2, with 9 bases that match TRBD1. The germline gives CDR1 SGHAT, CDR2 FQNNGV. The ends lost 3 bases at V and 5 bases at J; junction bases unmatched: 7. This CDR3 is 16 amino acids long.

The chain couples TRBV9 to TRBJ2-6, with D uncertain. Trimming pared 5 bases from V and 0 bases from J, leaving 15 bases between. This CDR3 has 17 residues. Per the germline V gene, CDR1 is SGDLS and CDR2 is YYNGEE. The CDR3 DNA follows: TGTGCCAGCAGTGAACAATGGGGTGACTCTGGGGCCAACGTCCTGACTTTC. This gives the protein CASSEQWGDSGANVLTF.

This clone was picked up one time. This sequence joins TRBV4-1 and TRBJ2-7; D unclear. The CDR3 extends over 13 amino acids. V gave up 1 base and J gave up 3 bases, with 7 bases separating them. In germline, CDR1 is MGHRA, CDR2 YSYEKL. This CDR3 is CASSQVIDYEQYF. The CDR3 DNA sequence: TGCGCCAGCAGCCAAGTAATCGACTACGAGCAGTACTTC.

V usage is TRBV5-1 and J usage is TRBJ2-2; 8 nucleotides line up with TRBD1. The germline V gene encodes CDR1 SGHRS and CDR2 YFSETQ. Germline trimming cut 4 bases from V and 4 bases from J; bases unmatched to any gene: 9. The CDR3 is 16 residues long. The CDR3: CASSPLETGVTGELFF. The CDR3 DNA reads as TGCGCCAGCAGCCCGTTAGAGACAGGGGTCACCGGGGAGCTGTTTTTT.

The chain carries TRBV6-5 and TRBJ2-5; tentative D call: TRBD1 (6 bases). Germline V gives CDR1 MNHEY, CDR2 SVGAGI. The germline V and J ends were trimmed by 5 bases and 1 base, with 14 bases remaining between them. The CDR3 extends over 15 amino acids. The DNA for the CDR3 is TGTGCCAGCAGTCCCGGCAGGGGCACCCAAGAGACCCAGTACTTC. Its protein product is CASSPGRGTQETQYF.

CDR3 bases: TGCGCCAGCAGCTTGGGCGGCAGGGCTTTACCCTACGAGCAGTACTTC. This gives the protein CASSLGGRALPYEQYF. The J gene is TRBJ2-7, the V gene TRBV5-1; D possibly corresponds to TRBD1 (5 bases). The CDR3 is made up of 16 amino acids. Germline V gene data show CDR1 as SGHRS and CDR2 as YFSETQ. V gave up 0 bases and J gave up 2 bases, with 15 bases separating them.

This CDR3 is CACSRGGSLFVGNTIYF. The CDR3 bases are TGTGCCTGCTCCCGAGGGGGCAGTCTCTTTGTTGGAAACACCATATATTTT. The V and J genes are TRBV30 and TRBJ1-3; 7 bases match TRBD1. The CDR3 is made up of 17 amino acids. J lost 3 bases, V lost 6 bases, and 17 bases had no gene match. The germline V gene has CDR1 GTSNPN and CDR2 SVGIG (reference sequence).

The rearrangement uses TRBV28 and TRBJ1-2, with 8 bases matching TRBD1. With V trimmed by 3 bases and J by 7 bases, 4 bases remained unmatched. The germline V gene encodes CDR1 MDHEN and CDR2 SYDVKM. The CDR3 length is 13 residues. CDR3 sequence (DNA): TGTGCCAGCAGTTTCCAGGGGGCAAGTGGCTACACCTTC. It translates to CASSFQGASGYTF.

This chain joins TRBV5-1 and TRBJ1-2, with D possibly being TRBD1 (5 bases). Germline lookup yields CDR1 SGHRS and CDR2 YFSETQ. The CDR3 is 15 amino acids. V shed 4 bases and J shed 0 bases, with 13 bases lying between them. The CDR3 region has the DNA TGCGCCAGCAGCCAGGCGGCACAGGCTAACTATGGCTACACCTTC. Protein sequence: CASSQAAQANYGYTF.

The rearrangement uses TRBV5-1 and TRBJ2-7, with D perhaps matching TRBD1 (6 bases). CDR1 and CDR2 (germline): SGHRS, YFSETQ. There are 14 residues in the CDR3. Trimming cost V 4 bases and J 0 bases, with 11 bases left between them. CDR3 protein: CASSEEDSSYEQYF. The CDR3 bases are TGCGCCAGCAGCGAAGAGGACAGCTCCTACGAGCAGTACTTC. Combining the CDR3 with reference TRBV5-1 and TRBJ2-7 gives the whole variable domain KAGVTQTPRYLIKTRGQQVTLSCSPISGHRSVSWYQQTPGQGLQFLFEYFSETQRNKGNFPGRFSGRQFSNSRSEMNVSTLELGDSALYLCASSEEDSSYEQYFGPGTRLTVT.

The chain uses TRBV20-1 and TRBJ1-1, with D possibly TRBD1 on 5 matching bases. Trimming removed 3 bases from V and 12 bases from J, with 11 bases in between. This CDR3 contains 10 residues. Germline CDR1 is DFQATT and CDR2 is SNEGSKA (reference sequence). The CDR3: CSASGDVTFF. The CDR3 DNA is TGCAGTGCTAGTGGGGACGTAACTTTCTTT.

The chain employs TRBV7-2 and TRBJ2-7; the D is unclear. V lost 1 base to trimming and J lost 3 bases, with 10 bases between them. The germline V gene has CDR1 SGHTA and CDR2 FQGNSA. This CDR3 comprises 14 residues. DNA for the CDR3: TGTGCCAGCAGCTTAGTCCCGGTTATCTACGAGCAGTACTTC. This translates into CASSLVPVIYEQYF.

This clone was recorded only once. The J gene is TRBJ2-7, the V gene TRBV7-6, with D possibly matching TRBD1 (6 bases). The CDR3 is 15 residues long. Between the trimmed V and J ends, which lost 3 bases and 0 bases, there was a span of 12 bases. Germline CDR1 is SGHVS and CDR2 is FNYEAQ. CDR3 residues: CASSFRGSSSYEQYF. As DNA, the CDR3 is TGTGCCAGCAGCTTCAGGGGCTCCAGCTCCTACGAGCAGTACTTC.

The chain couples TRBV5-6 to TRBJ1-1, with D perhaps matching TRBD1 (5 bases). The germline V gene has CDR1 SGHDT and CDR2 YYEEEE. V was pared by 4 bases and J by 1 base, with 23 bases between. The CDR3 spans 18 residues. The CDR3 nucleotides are TGTGCCAGCAGCCCTACTCCCCCGGGGGGGAGGCGGAACACTGAAGCTTTCTTT. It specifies CASSPTPPGGRRNTEAFF.

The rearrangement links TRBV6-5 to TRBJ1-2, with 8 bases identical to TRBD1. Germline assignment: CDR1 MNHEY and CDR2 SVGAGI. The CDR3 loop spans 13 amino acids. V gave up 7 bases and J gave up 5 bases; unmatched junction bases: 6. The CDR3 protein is CASIRGRGYGYTF. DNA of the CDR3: TGTGCCAGCATCAGGGGGCGCGGGTATGGCTACACCTTC.

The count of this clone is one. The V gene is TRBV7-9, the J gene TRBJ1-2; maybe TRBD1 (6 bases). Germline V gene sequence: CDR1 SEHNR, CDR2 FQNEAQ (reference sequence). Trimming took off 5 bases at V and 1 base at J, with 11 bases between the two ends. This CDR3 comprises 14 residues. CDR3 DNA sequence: TGTGCCAGCAGCCCTAAACAGGGTAACTATGGCTACACCTTC. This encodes CASSPKQGNYGYTF.